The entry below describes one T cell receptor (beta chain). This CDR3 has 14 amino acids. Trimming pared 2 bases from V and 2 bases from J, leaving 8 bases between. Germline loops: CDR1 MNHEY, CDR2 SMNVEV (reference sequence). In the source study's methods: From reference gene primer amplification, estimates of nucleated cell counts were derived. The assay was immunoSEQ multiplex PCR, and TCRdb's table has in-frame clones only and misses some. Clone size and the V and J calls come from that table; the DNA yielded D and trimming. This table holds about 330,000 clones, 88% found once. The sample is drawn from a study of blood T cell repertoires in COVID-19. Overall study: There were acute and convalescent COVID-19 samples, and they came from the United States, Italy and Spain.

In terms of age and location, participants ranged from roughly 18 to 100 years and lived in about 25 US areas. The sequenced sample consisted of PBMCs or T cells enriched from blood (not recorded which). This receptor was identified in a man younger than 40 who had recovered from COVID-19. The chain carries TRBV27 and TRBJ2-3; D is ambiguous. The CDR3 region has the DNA TGTGCCAGCAGTTTACGGGTTCTCACAGATACGCAGTATTTT. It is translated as CASSLRVLTDTQYF.